This passage covers 17 T cell receptor beta chains from one sample sequenced in a study of spatial heterogeneity in lung cancer. Time point here: blood at routine non-recurrence follow-up after resection. TCRs were sequenced from unsorted whole RNA of tumor, nontumor lung or PBMC. TCRdb reprocessed the 5' RACE reads with MiXCR, giving one entry per CDR3 protein. The sample holds around 27,000 distinct CDR3 sequences, approximately 5.5% seen once. The starting material was PBMCs, obtained at follow-up. The receptors were sampled from a male donor with early-stage non-small cell lung cancer.

As regards this clonotype: A much larger clone lies a single base off, so this may be a read error. The chain combines TRBV6-2 or TRBV6-3 with TRBJ2-5; 10 bases agree with TRBD2. The length of the CDR3 is 14 residues. Germline V gene lookup returns CDR1 MNHEY and CDR2 SVGEGT. CDR3 DNA sequence: TGTGCCTGCAGTCCCGGACTAGCGGAAGAGACCCAGTACTTC. This sequence encodes CACSPGLAEETQYF.

This clonotype has at least ten counts. The rearrangement joins TRBV7-2 to TRBJ1-2; 7 bases are shared with TRBD1. The CDR3 covers 15 residues. The V gene's germline CDR1 is SGHTA and CDR2 FQGNSA. With V trimmed by 5 bases and J by 5 bases, 11 bases remained unmatched. The CDR3 reads CASSQTGQTDYGYTF. As DNA, the CDR3 is TGTGCCAGCAGCCAAACGGGACAGACGGATTATGGCTACACCTTC.

This clonotype was observed at least ten times. This chain links TRBV9 with TRBJ2-3, with D perhaps given as TRBD1 or TRBD2 (5 bases each). The CDR3 has 13 amino acids. The germline gives CDR1 SGDLS, CDR2 YYNGEE. V lost 4 bases and J 3 bases, leaving 9 bases between the germline ends. The DNA of the CDR3 is TGTGCCAGCAGCCGGGGCTTAACAGATACGCAGTATTTT. This translates into CASSRGLTDTQYF.

This clonotype was seen ten or more times. The V and J genes are TRBV7-9 and TRBJ2-5; TRBD2 aligns across 9 bases. With 5 bases clipped from V and 7 bases from J, the junction kept 5 bases outside the gene matches. This CDR3 contains 13 residues. Looked up from germline, CDR1 is SEHNR and CDR2 is FQNEAQ (reference sequence). CDR3 amino acids: CASSTGLAATQYF. DNA for the CDR3: TGTGCCAGCAGCACGGGACTAGCTGCGACCCAGTACTTC.

This clonotype was counted ten times or more. The chain links TRBV4-3 to TRBJ2-5; TRBD1 or TRBD2 may be the D gene (5 bases each). The V and J ends lost 4 bases and 4 bases respectively, with 10 bases between them. Germline V gives CDR1 LGHNA, CDR2 YSLEER. The CDR3 consists of 13 residues. The CDR3 here is CASSLAGGETQYF. The CDR3 DNA reads as TGCGCCAGCAGCCTGGCTGGGGGAGAGACCCAGTACTTC.

The table lists this clonotype with many counts. The chain joins TRBV20-1 to TRBJ2-2; D may be TRBD2 (5 bases). The V end was cut by 6 bases, the J end by 4 bases, with 15 bases between. CDR3 length equals 14 residues. CDR1 is DFQATT, CDR2 SNEGSKA, per germline (reference sequence). The chain's CDR3 is CSASEGFVTGELFF. The DNA of the CDR3 is TGCAGTGCGAGCGAGGGATTCGTCACCGGGGAGCTGTTTTTT.

The V gene is TRBV12-3 or TRBV12-4, the J gene TRBJ2-5; D call uncertain. With 5 bases removed from V and 4 bases from J, the gap between germline ends came to 11 bases. CDR3 length: 13 residues. CDR3 protein: CASSRNLGETQYF. CDR3 nucleotide sequence: TGTGCCAGCAGTCGAAATCTGGGAGAGACCCAGTACTTC.

There are a few counts of this clonotype. The gene calls are TRBV28 and TRBJ1-4; a weak D match, TRBD1 (5 bases). The CDR3 is 13 residues long. The germline V and J ends were trimmed by 8 bases and 4 bases, with 11 bases remaining between them. Germline assignment: CDR1 MDHEN and CDR2 SYDVKM. CDR3 sequence reads: CASFTGLNEKLFF. CDR3 DNA sequence: TGTGCCAGCTTCACGGGGCTTAATGAAAAACTGTTTTTT. The whole variable domain, remainder taken from reference TRBV28 and TRBJ1-4, is DVKVTQSSRYLVKRTGEKVFLECVQDMDHENMFWYRQDPGLGLRLIYFSYDVKMKEKGDIPEGYSVSREKKERFSLILESASTNQTSMYLCASFTGLNEKLFFGSGTQLSVL.

The CDR3 sequence: CASTTDFMGLTPNSPLHF. DNA for the CDR3: TGTGCCAGTACAACAGATTTTATGGGCCTCACCCCGAATTCACCCCTCCACTTT. The chain employs TRBV19 and TRBJ1-6; D is ambiguous. Per germline, CDR1 LNHDA and CDR2 SQIVND (reference sequence). The CDR3 length is 18 residues. The ends were cut back, 7 bases at V and 7 bases at J, with 26 bases in the middle.

This clonotype was seen at least ten times. The CDR3 DNA follows: TGTGCCAGCAGCGTAGCTAGTGACTTACGCACAGATACGCAGTATTTT. Translation: CASSVASDLRTDTQYF. V gene TRBV9 combines with J gene TRBJ2-3, with unresolved D. Germline assignment: CDR1 SGDLS and CDR2 YYNGEE. The CDR3 contains 16 residues. V was clipped by 0 bases and J by 1 base, with 12 bases between them.

This clonotype turned up a few times. The chain joins TRBV4-1 to TRBJ1-3, with 8 bases that match TRBD1. From germline, CDR1 is MGHRA and CDR2 YSYEKL. The CDR3 runs 17 residues. J gave up 2 bases and V 3 bases, and 9 bases lay outside the gene matches. The CDR3 DNA reads TGCGCCAGCAGCCAGAGGACAGGGACTCTCGCTGGAAACACCATATATTTT. Its translation: CASSQRTGTLAGNTIYF.

This clonotype was observed many times. This rearrangement joins TRBV6-6 to TRBJ2-3; D unresolved. The V and J ends lost 7 bases and 0 bases respectively, with 17 bases between them. This CDR3 spans 16 amino acids. Germline assignment: CDR1 MNHNY and CDR2 SVGAGI (reference sequence). CDR3 amino acids: CASIKDDSRSTDTQYF. CDR3 nucleotide sequence: TGTGCCAGCATCAAAGATGACTCGCGAAGCACAGATACGCAGTATTTT.

This clonotype was counted only a few times. CDR3 coding DNA: TGTGCCAGCAGCTATACAGGGTCAGAGGCCGGGGAGCTGTTTTTT. Protein: CASSYTGSEAGELFF. The chain couples TRBV12-3 or TRBV12-4 to TRBJ2-2; the D gene is possibly TRBD1 (6 bases). Trimming took off 6 bases at V and 6 bases at J, with 17 bases between the two ends. The CDR3 is 15 residues long.

The chain has TRBV6-6 and TRBJ2-5; tentatively, D is TRBD1 or TRBD2 (5 bases each). The CDR3 sequence is 15 residues long. V lost 4 bases and J lost 7, with 19 bases in between. CDR1 is MNHNY and CDR2 is SVGAGI in the germline V gene (reference sequence). CDR3 nucleotides: TGTGCCAGCAGTTTCACTTTCGGGACCGCCGGGACCCAGTACTTC. Its translation is CASSFTFGTAGTQYF.

The chain employs TRBV6-2 or TRBV6-3 and TRBJ2-1, with 7 nucleotides matching TRBD2. Trimming took 7 bases from V and 7 from J; bases not matched to a gene: 16. Germline-derived CDR1 and CDR2 are MNHEY and SVGEGT. This CDR3 region has 16 residues. Here the CDR3 reads CASNNGPWLAENEQFF. In nucleotides, the CDR3 is TGTGCCAGCAATAACGGTCCGTGGCTAGCGGAGAATGAGCAGTTCTTC.

This clonotype was seen ten or more times. The rearrangement links TRBV7-6 to TRBJ2-1, with 8 bases that match TRBD2. V trimming: 1 base; J trimming: 4 bases; junction bases outside the gene matches: 3. The V gene's germline CDR1 is SGHVS and CDR2 FNYEAQ. CDR3 size: 15 residues. CDR3 coding DNA: TGTGCCAGCAGCTTAGTAGCTAGCGGGTACAATGAGCAGTTCTTC. This codes for CASSLVASGYNEQFF.

This clonotype was recorded at least ten times. The V and J genes are TRBV12-5 and TRBJ2-1; no clear D gene. There are 11 residues in the CDR3. V lost 6 bases to trimming and J lost 12 bases, with 12 bases between them. Per the germline V gene, CDR1 is LGHNT and CDR2 is FRNRAP. DNA for the CDR3: TGTGCTAGTGGGGAAGACTTGAGGCAGTTCTTC. Encoded protein: CASGEDLRQFF.